The 8 T cell receptor beta chains presented below share a single source sample, sequenced in a study of OX40 agonist ivuxolimab in advanced cancers. Receptor amplification or capture employed the immunoSEQ multiplex PCR assay. TCRdb mirrors the immuneACCESS table, restricted to in-frame sequences. Some clones are absent from its copies; in checked studies, under half trace to an unresolved V gene, and the reason for the others is unknown. This sample gives about 64,000 clones in total; around 84% of them show up just once. The top ten hold roughly 5.1% of the sample. Sequencing used CD4+ or CD8+ T cells sorted from blood, obtained in a trial of the OX40 agonist ivuxolimab. The receptors originated from an adult with an advanced solid tumor such as melanoma, head and neck, liver or kidney cancer.

The rearrangement uses TRBV6-5 and TRBJ1-2, with TRBD1 as a possible D gene (6 bases). CDR3 length: 15 amino acids. Looked up from germline, CDR1 is MNHEY and CDR2 is SVGAGI. The V and J ends lost 2 bases and 4 bases respectively, with 14 bases between them. The CDR3 DNA reads as TGTGCCAGCAGTTACAGCGTGGGGGCAACCTATGGCTACACCTTC. Protein: CASSYSVGATYGYTF.

This chain connects TRBV5-6 to TRBJ2-7, with 11 bases lining up with TRBD2. Unmatched junction bases numbered 6, after V lost 4 bases and J lost 3 bases. Germline assignment: CDR1 SGHDT and CDR2 YYEEEE. The CDR3 totals 15 residues. CDR3 residues: CASSRRGTSGYEQYF. The CDR3 nucleotides are TGTGCCAGCAGCCGTCGGGGGACTAGCGGCTACGAGCAGTACTTC.

The chain employs TRBV29-1 and TRBJ1-1; perhaps TRBD1 as D (5 bases). The CDR3 consists of 13 residues. V lost 8 bases and J 2 bases, leaving 15 bases between the germline ends. Looked up from germline, CDR1 is SQVTM and CDR2 is ANQGSEA. This chain's CDR3 is CSMFGDGNTEAFF. CDR3 in DNA: TGCAGCATGTTTGGGGACGGAAACACTGAAGCTTTCTTT.

V gene TRBV2 combines with J gene TRBJ1-3; D remains ambiguous. V was cut by 2 bases and J by 0 bases, with 8 bases left in between. CDR3 size: 15 residues. Germline CDR1 and CDR2: SNHLY and FYNNEI. The CDR3 spells CASSELSYSGNTIYF. The DNA of the CDR3 is TGTGCCAGCAGTGAATTGTCTTACTCTGGAAACACCATATATTTT.

The chain recombines TRBV30 with TRBJ1-6; D call uncertain. The ends were cut back, 2 bases at V and 0 bases at J, with 14 bases in the middle. Per the germline V gene, CDR1 is GTSNPN and CDR2 is SVGIG (reference sequence). The CDR3 spans 17 residues. The CDR3 nucleotides read TGTGCCTGGAGTACCCGGTTCGTCAGCTCCTATAATTCACCCCTCCACTTT. Translating it yields CAWSTRFVSSYNSPLHF.

As concerns this clone: Here the CDR3 omits its conserved ending phenylalanine or tryptophan, so a read error is the likely source. The DNA is left out, because the CDR3 cannot be placed on it with certainty; the CDR3 is given as TCRdb lists it. The chain joins TRBV7-2 to TRBJ2-7; the D segment call TRBD2 is taken from the table without a DNA check. Both ends counted, the CDR3 spans 12 residues. The germline V gene has CDR1 SGHTA and CDR2 FQGNSA. The CDR3 region is CGEGTSGSRKES.

The V and J genes are TRBV19 and TRBJ2-1; 9 bases fit TRBD2. Germline lookup yields CDR1 LNHDA and CDR2 SQIVND (reference sequence). The CDR3 contains 15 residues. V trimming: 6 bases; J trimming: 8 bases; junction bases outside the gene matches: 11. This CDR3 is CASSFLAGQADEQFF. Written as DNA, the CDR3 is TGTGCCAGTAGCTTCCTAGCGGGGCAAGCGGATGAGCAGTTCTTC.

The table lists this clone with a count of one. The chain has TRBV7-3 and TRBJ2-1, with D perhaps TRBD2 (5 bases). The V end lost 3 bases, the J end lost 9 bases, and 9 bases lay between the germline ends. The CDR3 extends over 12 amino acids. Germline CDR1 and CDR2: SGHTA and FQGTGA. This chain's CDR3 is CASSFREGEQFF. The CDR3 nucleotides are TGTGCCAGCAGCTTTAGAGAGGGTGAGCAGTTCTTC.